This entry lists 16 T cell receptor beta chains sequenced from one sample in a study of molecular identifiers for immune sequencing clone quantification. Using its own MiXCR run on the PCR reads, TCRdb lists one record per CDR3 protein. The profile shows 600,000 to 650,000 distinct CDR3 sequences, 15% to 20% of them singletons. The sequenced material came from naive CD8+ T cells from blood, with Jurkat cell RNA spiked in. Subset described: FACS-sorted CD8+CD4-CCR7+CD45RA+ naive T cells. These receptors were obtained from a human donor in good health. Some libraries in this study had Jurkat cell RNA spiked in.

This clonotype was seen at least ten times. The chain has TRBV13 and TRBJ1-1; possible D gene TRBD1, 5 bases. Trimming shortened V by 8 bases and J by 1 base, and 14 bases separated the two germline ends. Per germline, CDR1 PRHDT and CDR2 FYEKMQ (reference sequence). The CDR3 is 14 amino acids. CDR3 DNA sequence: TGTGCCAGCGGGGCTGGACGTGCGAACACTGAAGCTTTCTTT. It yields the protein CASGAGRANTEAFF.

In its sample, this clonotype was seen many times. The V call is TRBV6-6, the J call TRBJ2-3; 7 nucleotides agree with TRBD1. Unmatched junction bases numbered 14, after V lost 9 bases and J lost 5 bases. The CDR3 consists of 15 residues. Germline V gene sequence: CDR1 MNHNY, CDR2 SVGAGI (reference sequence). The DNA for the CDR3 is TGTGCCAGTAACCCCGGGACAGACTCTGTAGATACGCAGTATTTT. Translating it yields CASNPGTDSVDTQYF.

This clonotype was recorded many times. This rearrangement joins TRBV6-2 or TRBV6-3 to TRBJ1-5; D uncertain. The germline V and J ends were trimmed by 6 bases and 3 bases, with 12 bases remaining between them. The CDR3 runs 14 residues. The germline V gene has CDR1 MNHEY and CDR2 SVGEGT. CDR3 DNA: TGTGCCAGCAGCCAACAGCGCTCCAATCAGCCCCAGCATTTT. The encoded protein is CASSQQRSNQPQHF.

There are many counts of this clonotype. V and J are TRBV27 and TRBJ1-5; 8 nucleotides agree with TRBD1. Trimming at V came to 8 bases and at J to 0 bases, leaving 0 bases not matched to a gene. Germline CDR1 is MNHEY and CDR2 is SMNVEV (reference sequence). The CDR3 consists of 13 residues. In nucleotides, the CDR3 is TGTGCCAGCGGGACAGGTAGCAATCAGCCCCAGCATTTT. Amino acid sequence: CASGTGSNQPQHF.

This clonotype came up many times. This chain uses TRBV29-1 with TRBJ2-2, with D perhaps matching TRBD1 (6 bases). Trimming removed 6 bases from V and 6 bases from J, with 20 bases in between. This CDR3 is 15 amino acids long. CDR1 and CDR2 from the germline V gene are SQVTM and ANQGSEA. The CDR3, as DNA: TGCAGCGTCCCACAGGGATCGGACAAGGCCGGGGAGCTGTTTTTT. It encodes CSVPQGSDKAGELFF.

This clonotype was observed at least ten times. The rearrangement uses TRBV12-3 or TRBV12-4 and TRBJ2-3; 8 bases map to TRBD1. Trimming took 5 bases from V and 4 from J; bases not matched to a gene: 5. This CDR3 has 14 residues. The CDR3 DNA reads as TGTGCCAGCAGTACCGGACAGGGACCAGATACGCAGTATTTT. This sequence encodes CASSTGQGPDTQYF.

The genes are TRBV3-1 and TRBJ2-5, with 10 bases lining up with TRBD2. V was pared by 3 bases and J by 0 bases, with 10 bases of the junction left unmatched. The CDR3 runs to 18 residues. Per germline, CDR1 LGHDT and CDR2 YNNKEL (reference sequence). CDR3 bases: TGTGCCAGCAGCCAGAGGGGCGGGACTAGCGAGTACCAAGAGACCCAGTACTTC. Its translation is CASSQRGGTSEYQETQYF.

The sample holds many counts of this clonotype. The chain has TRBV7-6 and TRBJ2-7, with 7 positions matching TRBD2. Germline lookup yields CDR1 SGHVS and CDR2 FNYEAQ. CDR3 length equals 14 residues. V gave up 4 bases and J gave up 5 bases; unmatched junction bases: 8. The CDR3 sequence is CASSYGLVSDEQYF. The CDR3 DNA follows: TGTGCCAGCAGCTATGGACTAGTGTCCGACGAGCAGTACTTC.

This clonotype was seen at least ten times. The CDR3 nucleotides are TGTGCCTGCTCAGCGGGGAATACAGATACGCAGTATTTT. Translating gives CACSAGNTDTQYF. This chain joins TRBV30 and TRBJ2-3; 7 nucleotides agree with TRBD2. CDR1 and CDR2 (germline): GTSNPN, SVGIG (reference sequence). After removal of 6 bases from V and 3 bases from J, the junction contained 6 bases not matched to a gene. The CDR3 length is 13 residues. The entire variable domain, with the rest obtained from reference TRBV30 and TRBJ2-3, is as follows: SQTIHQWPATLVQPVGSPLSLECTVEGTSNPNLYWYRQAAGRGLQLLFYSVGIGQISSEVPQNLSASRPQDRQFILSSKKLLLSDSGFYLCACSAGNTDTQYFGPGTRLTVL.

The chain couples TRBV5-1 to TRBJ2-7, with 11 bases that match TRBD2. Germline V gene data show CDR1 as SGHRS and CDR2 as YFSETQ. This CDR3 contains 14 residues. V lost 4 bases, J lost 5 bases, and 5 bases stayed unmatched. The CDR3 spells CASSLSGGANEQYF. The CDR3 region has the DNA TGCGCCAGCAGCCTTAGCGGGGGGGCCAACGAGCAGTACTTC.

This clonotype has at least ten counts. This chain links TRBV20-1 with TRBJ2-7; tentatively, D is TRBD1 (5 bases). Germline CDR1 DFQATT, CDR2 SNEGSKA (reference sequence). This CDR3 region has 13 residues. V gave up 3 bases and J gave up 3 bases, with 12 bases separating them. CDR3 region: CSARTLGDYEQYF. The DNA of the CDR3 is TGCAGTGCTAGGACTCTAGGGGACTACGAGCAGTACTTC.

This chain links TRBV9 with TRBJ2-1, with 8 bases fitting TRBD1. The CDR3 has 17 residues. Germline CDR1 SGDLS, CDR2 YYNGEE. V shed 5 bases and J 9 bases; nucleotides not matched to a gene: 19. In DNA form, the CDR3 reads TGTGCCAGCAGTTTAACCCCGGACAGGGTTACGAACAGTGAGCAGTTCTTC. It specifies CASSLTPDRVTNSEQFF.

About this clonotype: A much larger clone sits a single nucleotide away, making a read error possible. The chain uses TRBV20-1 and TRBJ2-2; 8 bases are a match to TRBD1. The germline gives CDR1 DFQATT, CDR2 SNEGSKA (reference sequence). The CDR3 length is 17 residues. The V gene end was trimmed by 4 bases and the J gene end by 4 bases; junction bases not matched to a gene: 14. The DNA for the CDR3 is TGCAGTGCTAAAGATCAGGGGGCTCCTACCATCACCGGGGAGCTGTTTTTT. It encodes CSAKDQGAPTITGELFF.

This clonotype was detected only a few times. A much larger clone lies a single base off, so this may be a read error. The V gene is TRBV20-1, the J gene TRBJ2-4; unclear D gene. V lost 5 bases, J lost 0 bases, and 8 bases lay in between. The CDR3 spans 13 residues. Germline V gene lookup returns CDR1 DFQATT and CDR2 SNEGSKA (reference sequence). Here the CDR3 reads CSAVAEAKNIQYF. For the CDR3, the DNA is TGCAGTGCTGTTGCAGAAGCCAAAAACATTCAGTACTTC.

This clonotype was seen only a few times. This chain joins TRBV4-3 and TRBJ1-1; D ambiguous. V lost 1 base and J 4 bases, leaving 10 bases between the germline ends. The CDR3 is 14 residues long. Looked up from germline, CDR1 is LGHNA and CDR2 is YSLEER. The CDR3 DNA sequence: TGCGCCAGCAGCCAAGTGATGGAGGGCACTGAAGCTTTCTTT. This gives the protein CASSQVMEGTEAFF.

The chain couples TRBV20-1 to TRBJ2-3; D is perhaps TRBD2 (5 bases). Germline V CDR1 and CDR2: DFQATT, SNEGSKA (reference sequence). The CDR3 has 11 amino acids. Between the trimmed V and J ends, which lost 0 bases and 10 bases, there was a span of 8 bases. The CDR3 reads CSARDRGAQYF. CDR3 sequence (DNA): TGCAGTGCTAGAGATCGGGGTGCGCAGTATTTT.